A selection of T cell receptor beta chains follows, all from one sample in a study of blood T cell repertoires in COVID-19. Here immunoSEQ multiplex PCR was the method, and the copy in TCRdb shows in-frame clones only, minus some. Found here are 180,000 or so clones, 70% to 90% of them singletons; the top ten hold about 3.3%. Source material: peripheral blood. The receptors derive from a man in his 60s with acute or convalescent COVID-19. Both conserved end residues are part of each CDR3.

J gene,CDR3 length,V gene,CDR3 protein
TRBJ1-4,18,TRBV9,CASSVEGQGASASEKLFF
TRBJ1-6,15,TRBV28,CASSLWTGSKSPLHF
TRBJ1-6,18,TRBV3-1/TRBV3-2,CASSQESTPRTGNSPLHF
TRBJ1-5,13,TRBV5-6,CASSLEPGQPQHF
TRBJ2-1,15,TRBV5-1,CASSRIAGGADEQFF
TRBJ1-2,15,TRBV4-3,CASSPLGGSNYGYTF
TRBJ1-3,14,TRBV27,CASSFSGVGNTIYF
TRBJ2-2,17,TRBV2,CASSFGTVGSNTGELFF
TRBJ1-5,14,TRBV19,CASTTGHSNQPQHF
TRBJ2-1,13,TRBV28,CASSLSLSNEQFF
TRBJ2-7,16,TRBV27,CASSLSFTSGLYEQYF
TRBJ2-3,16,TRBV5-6,CASSLTSGRRTDTQYF
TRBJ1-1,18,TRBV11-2,CASSLVPVAGGMNTEAFF
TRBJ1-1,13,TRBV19,CASSPVLAGEAFF
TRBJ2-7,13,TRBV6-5,CAGRGLKSDEQYF
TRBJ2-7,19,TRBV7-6,CASSLASKGVGLGAYEQYF
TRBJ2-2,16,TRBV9,CASSFRSGANTGELFF
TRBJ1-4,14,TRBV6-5,CASRLQGRGEKLFF
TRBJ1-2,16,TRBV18,CASSQGSGGVGYGYTF
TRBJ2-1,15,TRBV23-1,CASSQSRGGNNEQFF